This T cell receptor (beta chain) was obtained from a study of cytomegalovirus exposure and HLA in healthy donors. Findings and caveats of the study: Among the CMV-associated chains, three were confirmed in vitro as specific for CMV antigens.

Primers: 60 Vbeta forward and 13 Jbeta reverse. TCRdb's table, derived via immunoSEQ multiplex PCR, lists solely in-frame clones and lacks some. Of around 190,000 clones listed, around 80% are singletons. Regarding this clone: The antigen remains unidentified.

The TCR comes from a woman aged 50 to 65 in good health and CMV-seronegative. The sequencing input was PBMCs.

The CDR3 region is CASSMGGVFNEQFF. The CDR3 region has the DNA TGTGCCAGTAGCATGGGGGGGGTTTTCAATGAGCAGTTCTTC. V gene TRBV19 combines with J gene TRBJ2-1; 7 bases fit TRBD2. Germline values: CDR1 LNHDA, CDR2 SQIVND (reference sequence). V trimming: 6 bases; J trimming: 6 bases; junction bases outside the gene matches: 8. This CDR3 is built from 14 residues.